The next 28 T cell receptor beta chains were all read from a single sample in a study of blood T cell repertoires in COVID-19. Generated by immunoSEQ multiplex PCR, the TCRdb table keeps only in-frame clones and is missing some. The sample holds tens of thousands of clones; around 81% are singletons and the top ten take about 40%. The sequencing input was peripheral blood. Receptor source: a man older than 75 with acute or convalescent COVID-19.

The chain joins TRBV5-1 to TRBJ1-2; possibly TRBD1 for D (6 bases). V dropped 0 bases and J dropped 5 bases, with 14 bases sitting between them. The CDR3 loop spans 15 amino acids. Germline V CDR1 and CDR2: SGHRS, YFSETQ. CDR3 nucleotides: TGCGCCAGCAGCTTGGGAGCGACAGGACAGTATGGCTACACCTTC. Translating gives CASSLGATGQYGYTF.

This chain uses TRBV11-2 with TRBJ1-2, with a tentative D call TRBD1 (6 bases). Trimming stripped 0 bases from V and 8 bases from J, with 10 bases between. This CDR3 is 13 amino acids long. Germline lookup yields CDR1 SGHAT and CDR2 FQNNGV. The CDR3 DNA follows: TGTGCCAGCAGCTTAGACAGGGGAGACGGCTACACCTTC. This sequence encodes CASSLDRGDGYTF.

This rearrangement joins TRBV6-5 to TRBJ1-3, with D perhaps matching TRBD1 (6 bases). This CDR3 has 15 residues. V was cut by 11 bases and J by 0 bases, with 17 bases left in between. The V gene's germline CDR1 is MNHEY and CDR2 SVGAGI. CDR3 protein: CAGGGHLNSGNTIYF. Here the CDR3 DNA reads TGTGCCGGGGGGGGGCACCTTAACTCTGGAAACACCATATATTTT.

This chain links TRBV10-3 with TRBJ1-1; D ambiguous. V was shortened by 5 bases and J by 2 bases, with 9 bases between the two germline ends. Germline CDR1 reads ENHRY; CDR2 reads SYGVKD. The CDR3 covers 13 residues. CDR3 protein: CAISRVFNTEAFF. For the CDR3, the DNA is TGTGCCATCAGTCGAGTTTTCAACACTGAAGCTTTCTTT.

This clone was counted only a few times. The chain is built from TRBV7-2 and TRBJ1-2, with 8 bases matching TRBD1. The CDR3 is made up of 14 amino acids. Germline V gives CDR1 SGHTA, CDR2 FQGNSA. V lost 6 bases, J lost 8 bases, and 11 bases stayed unmatched. This CDR3 reads CASSSMDRVSGYTF. CDR3 in DNA: TGTGCCAGCAGTTCTATGGACAGGGTGTCGGGCTACACCTTC.

V is TRBV3-1 (or the pseudogene TRBV3-2) and J is TRBJ2-2, with 7 bases fitting TRBD2. Germline loops: CDR1 LGHDT, CDR2 YNNKEL (reference sequence). V trimming: 3 bases; J trimming: 0 bases; junction bases outside the gene matches: 1. There are 15 residues in the CDR3. In DNA form, the CDR3 reads TGTGCCAGCAGCCATGGGGGGGCGAACACCGGGGAGCTGTTTTTT. Translating it yields CASSHGGANTGELFF.

This chain joins TRBV14 and TRBJ2-7; the match to TRBD2 covers 7 bases. V was clipped by 0 bases and J by 7 bases; unmatched bases: 9. The V gene's germline CDR1 is SGHDN and CDR2 FVKESK. This CDR3 has 15 amino acids. CDR3 region: CASSQDSSGPREQYF. DNA for the CDR3: TGTGCCAGCAGCCAAGATTCTAGCGGCCCTAGGGAGCAGTACTTC.

Details on this clone: One end of the junction varies from germline; a read error may be responsible. This rearrangement joins TRBV4-1 to TRBJ1-1, with 9 bases aligning to TRBD1. Germline V gives CDR1 MGHRA, CDR2 YSYEKL. This CDR3 comprises 17 residues. The CDR3 DNA follows: TGCGCCAGCACCCAAACGGGGACAGGGACTGTGAACACTGAAGCTTTCTTT. Its protein is CASTQTGTGTVNTEAFF.

The chain combines TRBV6-2 or TRBV6-3 with TRBJ2-2; 10 nucleotides match TRBD1. CDR1 is MNHEY, CDR2 SVGEGT, per germline. Unmatched junction bases numbered 5, after V lost 1 base and J lost 3 bases. The CDR3 is made up of 17 amino acids. CDR3: CASSYFPGQGDTGELFF. CDR3 DNA sequence: TGTGCCAGCAGTTACTTCCCCGGACAGGGGGACACCGGGGAGCTGTTTTTT.

V gene TRBV20-1 combines with J gene TRBJ1-1; no firm D call. The ends were cut back, 3 bases at V and 2 bases at J, with 10 bases in the middle. CDR3 length equals 13 residues. Looked up from germline, CDR1 is DFQATT and CDR2 is SNEGSKA (reference sequence). CDR3 in amino acids: CSASPEINTEAFF. CDR3 bases: TGCAGTGCTAGTCCAGAAATAAACACTGAAGCTTTCTTT.

V gene TRBV3-1 (or the pseudogene TRBV3-2) combines with J gene TRBJ2-3, with a possible D match to TRBD1 (5 bases). The germline V gene encodes CDR1 LGHDT and CDR2 YNNKEL (reference sequence). This CDR3 is 16 amino acids long. V was shortened by 2 bases and J by 1 base, with 13 bases between the two germline ends. The CDR3 DNA reads TGTGCCAGCAGCCAATCCAAGACAGCCCGCACAGATACGCAGTATTTT. It translates to CASSQSKTARTDTQYF.

The chain carries TRBV18 and TRBJ1-5; perhaps TRBD1 as D (5 bases). Germline values: CDR1 KGHSH, CDR2 LQKENI. Trimming removed 3 bases at V and 1 base at J, with 13 bases between. This CDR3 is built from 16 residues. The CDR3 loop reads CASSPPGTRSNQPQHF. In DNA form, the CDR3 reads TGTGCCAGCTCACCGCCCGGGACTCGAAGCAATCAGCCCCAGCATTTT.

This chain connects TRBV5-1 to TRBJ2-2; 13 positions agree with TRBD2. This CDR3 spans 15 amino acids. Germline V gives CDR1 SGHRS, CDR2 YFSETQ. The V and J ends lost 7 bases and 6 bases, in that order; junction bases with no gene match: 6. CDR3 nucleotides: TGCGCCAGCCGCGGACTAGCGGGAGACCCCGGGGAGCTGTTTTTT. The encoded protein is CASRGLAGDPGELFF.

The chain joins TRBV9 to TRBJ1-4; no definite D call. Trimming stripped 7 bases from V and 0 bases from J, with 4 bases between. CDR1 and CDR2 from the germline V gene are SGDLS and YYNGEE. The CDR3 contains 12 residues. The CDR3 nucleotides read TGTGCCAGCGGAGCAACTAATGAAAAACTGTTTTTT. This gives the protein CASGATNEKLFF.

The chain combines TRBV18 with TRBJ2-5; TRBD1 agrees at 8 bases. Germline values: CDR1 KGHSH, CDR2 LQKENI. V dropped 0 bases and J dropped 5; count of bases not matched to a gene: 5. The CDR3 has 15 amino acids. CDR3 residues: CASSPPNTGGETQYF. CDR3 nucleotides: TGTGCCAGCTCACCACCGAATACAGGGGGGGAGACCCAGTACTTC.

In the case of this clone: The junction and the germline gene differ at one end; a read error may be behind it. The rearrangement joins TRBV7-7 to TRBJ1-1, with D unresolved. Germline lookup yields CDR1 SSHAT and CDR2 FNYEAQ (reference sequence). CDR3 length: 13 residues. CDR3 in amino acids: CASSLSGNTEAFF. For the CDR3, the DNA is TGTGCTAGCAGCTTATCGGGGAACACTGAAGCTTTCTTT.

The J gene is TRBJ2-2, the V gene TRBV18, with a possible D match to TRBD2 (5 bases). CDR1 and CDR2 (germline): KGHSH, LQKENI. This CDR3 contains 16 residues. Trimming pared 3 bases from V and 0 bases from J, leaving 11 bases between. In DNA form, the CDR3 reads TGTGCCAGCTCACCCCAACTAGATTCGAACACCGGGGAGCTGTTTTTT. Amino acids: CASSPQLDSNTGELFF.

This chain connects TRBV7-2 to TRBJ1-5; TRBD1 aligns across 10 bases. Germline CDR1 SGHTA, CDR2 FQGNSA. J gave up 2 bases and V 2 bases, and 9 bases lay outside the gene matches. The CDR3 is made up of 18 amino acids. The CDR3 DNA reads TGTGCCAGCAGCTTAAGGGACAGGGGTTCTTGGGGCAATCAGCCCCAGCATTTT. Amino acids: CASSLRDRGSWGNQPQHF.

V gene TRBV7-9 combines with J gene TRBJ1-1; D not resolved. The CDR3 covers 10 residues. Germline V gives CDR1 SEHNR, CDR2 FQNEAQ (reference sequence). V was shortened by 8 bases and J by 6 bases, with 7 bases between the two germline ends. The CDR3 region has the DNA TGTGCCAGCCCCGAGGCTGAAGCTTTCTTT. Its translation: CASPEAEAFF.

The chain has TRBV2 and TRBJ2-3; the match to TRBD2 covers 10 bases. Germline-derived CDR1 and CDR2 are SNHLY and FYNNEI. The CDR3 loop spans 13 amino acids. J lost 5 bases, V lost 6 bases, and 2 bases had no gene match. This CDR3 is CASSLAGVDTQYF. The CDR3 nucleotides are TGTGCCAGCAGCCTAGCGGGAGTAGATACGCAGTATTTT.

The CDR3 here is CASSLGQASGGNEQFF. CDR3 nucleotide sequence: TGTGCCAGCAGCTTAGGTCAAGCTAGCGGGGGTAATGAGCAGTTCTTC. V is TRBV7-2 and J is TRBJ2-1, with TRBD2 matching 10 bases. J was trimmed by 7 bases and V by 1 base; bases with no gene match: 7. Germline V lookup: CDR1 SGHTA, CDR2 FQGNSA. This CDR3 spans 16 amino acids.

V usage is TRBV7-6 and J usage is TRBJ2-1; TRBD2 agrees at 7 bases. The V segment lost 3 bases and the J segment 6 bases; nucleotides outside the gene matches: 2. This CDR3 region has 13 residues. Germline V lookup: CDR1 SGHVS, CDR2 FNYEAQ. CDR3 nucleotides: TGTGCCAGCAGCTTGGCGGGGGTCAATGAGCAGTTCTTC. Amino acid sequence: CASSLAGVNEQFF.

The chain couples TRBV19 to TRBJ2-5, with D tentatively TRBD1 (6 bases). Deletions cut 5 bases from V and 3 bases from J, with 7 bases between. The V gene's germline CDR1 is LNHDA and CDR2 SQIVND (reference sequence). The CDR3 runs to 12 residues. CDR3 sequence reads: CASSGDKETQYF. CDR3 bases: TGTGCCAGTAGTGGGGACAAAGAGACCCAGTACTTC.

The CDR3 sequence is CASSSPPGTFADTQYF. Written as DNA, the CDR3 is TGTGCCAGCAGTTCCCCGCCTGGGACATTTGCAGATACGCAGTATTTT. This chain connects TRBV27 to TRBJ2-3, with D possibly TRBD1 on 6 matching bases. The V and J ends lost 4 bases and 4 bases respectively, with 18 bases between them. The germline V gene has CDR1 MNHEY and CDR2 SMNVEV (reference sequence). CDR3 length equals 16 residues.

This chain uses TRBV28 with TRBJ2-7; D is unresolved. V lost 4 bases, J lost 4 bases, and 17 bases lay in between. Germline V gene lookup returns CDR1 MDHEN and CDR2 SYDVKM. This CDR3 comprises 15 residues. DNA of the CDR3: TGTGCCAGCAGTTCAATGACACCGGTATCTTACGAGCAGTACTTC. Its protein product is CASSSMTPVSYEQYF.

V and J are TRBV5-1 and TRBJ2-1, with a possible D match to TRBD1 (5 bases). Between the trimmed V and J ends, which lost 0 bases and 0 bases, there was a span of 10 bases. This CDR3 spans 16 amino acids. Germline-derived CDR1 and CDR2 are SGHRS and YFSETQ. The CDR3 DNA reads as TGCGCCAGCAGCTTGGAGGGGTTGAGCTCCTACAATGAGCAGTTCTTC. Its protein product is CASSLEGLSSYNEQFF.

This chain connects TRBV7-6 to TRBJ2-7; TRBD2 aligns across 7 bases. The CDR3 loop spans 16 amino acids. In germline, CDR1 is SGHVS, CDR2 FNYEAQ. V lost 1 base to trimming and J lost 0 bases; unmatched junction nucleotides: 6. CDR3 sequence reads: CASSLVGRGSSYEQYF. The DNA for the CDR3 is TGTGCCAGCAGCTTAGTCGGGCGGGGGAGCTCCTACGAGCAGTACTTC. The whole variable domain, remainder taken from reference TRBV7-6 and TRBJ2-7, is GAGVSQSPRYKVTKRGQDVALRCDPISGHVSLYWYRQALGQGPEFLTYFNYEAQQDKSGLPNDRFSAERPEGSISTLTIQRTEQRDSAMYRCASSLVGRGSSYEQYFGPGTRLTVT.

The V call is TRBV29-1, the J call TRBJ1-2; D not resolved. The CDR3 consists of 13 residues. Germline V gene lookup returns CDR1 SQVTM and CDR2 ANQGSEA. Trimming took 7 bases from V and 4 from J, leaving 16 bases between them. The chain's CDR3 is CSAAGLGGYGYTF. As DNA, the CDR3 is TGCAGCGCTGCCGGGTTGGGAGGCTATGGCTACACCTTC.